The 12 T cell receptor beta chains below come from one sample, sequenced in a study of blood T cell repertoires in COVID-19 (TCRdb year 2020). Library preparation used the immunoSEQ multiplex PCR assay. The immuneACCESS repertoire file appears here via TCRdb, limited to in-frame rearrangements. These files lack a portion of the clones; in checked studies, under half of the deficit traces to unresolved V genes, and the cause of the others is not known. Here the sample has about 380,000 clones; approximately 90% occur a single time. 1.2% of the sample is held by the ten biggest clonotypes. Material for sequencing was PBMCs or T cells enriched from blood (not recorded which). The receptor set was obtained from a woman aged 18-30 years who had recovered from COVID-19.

The CDR3 bases are TGTGCCAGCAGCTTATTTGGGAGAGGGCGGCTCGCCAATAACTATGGCTACACCTTC. Translation gives CASSLFGRGRLANNYGYTF. This sequence joins TRBV7-9 and TRBJ1-2, with D unresolved. Per the germline V gene, CDR1 is SEHNR and CDR2 is FQNEAQ (reference sequence). Between the trimmed V and J ends, which lost 2 bases and 1 base, there was a span of 23 bases. CDR3 length: 19 amino acids.

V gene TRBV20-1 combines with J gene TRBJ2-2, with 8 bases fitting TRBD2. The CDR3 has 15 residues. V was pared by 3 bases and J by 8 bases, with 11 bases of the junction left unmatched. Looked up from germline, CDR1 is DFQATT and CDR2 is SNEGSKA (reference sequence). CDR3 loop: CSASSGGGSSGELFF. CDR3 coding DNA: TGCAGTGCTAGTTCTGGCGGGGGGAGTTCTGGGGAGCTGTTTTTT.

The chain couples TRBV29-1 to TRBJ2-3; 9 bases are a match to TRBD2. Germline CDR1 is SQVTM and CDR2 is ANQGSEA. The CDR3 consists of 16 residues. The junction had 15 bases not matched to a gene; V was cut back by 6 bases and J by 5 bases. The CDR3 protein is CSVRPQAGGPGDTQYF. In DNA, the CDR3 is TGCAGCGTGAGGCCCCAGGCGGGGGGGCCTGGAGATACGCAGTATTTT.

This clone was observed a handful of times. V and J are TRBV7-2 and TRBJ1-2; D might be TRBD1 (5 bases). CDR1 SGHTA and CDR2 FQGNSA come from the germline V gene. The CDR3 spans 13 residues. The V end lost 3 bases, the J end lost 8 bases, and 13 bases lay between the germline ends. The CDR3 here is CASSFRGSIGYTF. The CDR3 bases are TGTGCCAGCAGCTTTAGGGGATCCATCGGCTACACCTTC.

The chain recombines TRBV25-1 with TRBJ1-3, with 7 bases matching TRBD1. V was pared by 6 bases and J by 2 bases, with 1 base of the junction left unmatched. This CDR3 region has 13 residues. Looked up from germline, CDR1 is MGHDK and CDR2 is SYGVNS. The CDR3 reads CASRGTAGNTIYF. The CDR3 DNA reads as TGTGCCAGCAGGGGGACAGCTGGAAACACCATATATTTT. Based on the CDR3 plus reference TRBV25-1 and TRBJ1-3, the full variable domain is EADIYQTPRYLVIGTGKKITLECSQTMGHDKMYWYQQDPGMELHLIHYSYGVNSTEKGDLSSESTVSRIRTEHFPLTLESARPSHTSQYLCASRGTAGNTIYFGEGSWLTVV.

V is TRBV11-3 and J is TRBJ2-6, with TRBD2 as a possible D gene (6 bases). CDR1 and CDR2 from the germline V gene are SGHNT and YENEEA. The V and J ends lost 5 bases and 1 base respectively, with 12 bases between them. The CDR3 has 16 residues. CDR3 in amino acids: CASSPHGGSGANVLTF. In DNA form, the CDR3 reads TGTGCCAGCAGCCCTCATGGGGGGTCTGGGGCCAACGTCCTGACTTTC. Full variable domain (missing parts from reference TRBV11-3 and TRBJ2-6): EAGVVQSPRYKIIEKKQPVAFWCNPISGHNTLYWYLQNLGQGPELLIRYENEEAVDDSQLPKDRFSAERLKGVDSTLKIQPAELGDSAVYLCASSPHGGSGANVLTFGAGSRLTVL.

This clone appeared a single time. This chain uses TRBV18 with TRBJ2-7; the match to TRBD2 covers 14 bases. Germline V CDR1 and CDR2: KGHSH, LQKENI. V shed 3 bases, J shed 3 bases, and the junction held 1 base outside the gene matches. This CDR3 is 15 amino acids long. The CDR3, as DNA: TGTGCCAGCTCACCTGGGACTAGCGGGGGCTACGAGCAGTACTTC. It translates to CASSPGTSGGYEQYF.

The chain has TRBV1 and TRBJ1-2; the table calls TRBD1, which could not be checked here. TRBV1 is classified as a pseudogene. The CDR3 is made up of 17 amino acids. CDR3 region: CTSSRSPTGRLDYGYTF. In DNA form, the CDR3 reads TGCACCAGCAGCCGATCGCCGACAGGGAGGTTAGACTATGGCTACACCTTC.

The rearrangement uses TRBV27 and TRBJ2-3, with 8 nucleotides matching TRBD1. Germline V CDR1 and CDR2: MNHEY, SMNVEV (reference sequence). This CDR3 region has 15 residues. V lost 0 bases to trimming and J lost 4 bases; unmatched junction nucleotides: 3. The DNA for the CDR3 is TGTGCCAGCAGTTTATCGGAGGGACAGGCAGATACGCAGTATTTT. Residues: CASSLSEGQADTQYF.

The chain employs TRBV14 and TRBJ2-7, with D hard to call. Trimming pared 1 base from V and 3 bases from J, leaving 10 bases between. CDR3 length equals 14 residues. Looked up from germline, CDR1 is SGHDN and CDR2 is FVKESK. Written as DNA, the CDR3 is TGTGCCAGCAGCCAAGTCCCTCGAGTCTACGAGCAGTACTTC. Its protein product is CASSQVPRVYEQYF. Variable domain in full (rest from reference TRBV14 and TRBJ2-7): EAGVTQFPSHSVIEKGQTVTLRCDPISGHDNLYWYRRVMGKEIKFLLHFVKESKQDESGMPNNRFLAERTGGTYSTLKVQPAELEDSGVYFCASSQVPRVYEQYFGPGTRLTVT.

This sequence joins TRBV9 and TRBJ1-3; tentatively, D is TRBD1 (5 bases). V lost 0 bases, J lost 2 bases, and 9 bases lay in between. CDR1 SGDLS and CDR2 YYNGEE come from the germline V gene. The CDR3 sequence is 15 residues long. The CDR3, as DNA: TGTGCCAGCAGCGTAGCGATGGGGCCTGGAAACACCATATATTTT. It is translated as CASSVAMGPGNTIYF.

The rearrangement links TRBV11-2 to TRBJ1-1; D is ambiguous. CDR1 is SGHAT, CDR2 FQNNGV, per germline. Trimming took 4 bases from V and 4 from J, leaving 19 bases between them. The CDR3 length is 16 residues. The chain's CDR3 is CASSSHQERRGTEAFF. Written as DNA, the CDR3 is TGTGCCAGCAGCTCCCATCAAGAGAGAAGAGGCACTGAAGCTTTCTTT.